The 19 T cell receptor beta chains below all came from one sample that was sequenced in a study of blood T cell repertoires in COVID-19. Using immunoSEQ multiplex PCR, the repertoire was profiled, and TCRdb retains in-frame clones only, with some absent. The sample shows approximately 150,000 clones, 80% to 90% of them seen only once. The source material was PBMCs or T cells enriched from blood (not recorded which). The source is a man aged 45-60 years who had recovered from COVID-19.

The chain recombines TRBV5-1 with TRBJ2-5, with D possibly TRBD1 on 6 matching bases. Trimming pared 0 bases from V and 1 base from J, leaving 10 bases between. The CDR3 covers 15 residues. From germline, CDR1 is SGHRS and CDR2 YFSETQ. DNA for the CDR3: TGCGCCAGCAGCTTGGGTGGGGACATCCAAGAGACCCAGTACTTC. Its protein is CASSLGGDIQETQYF. The full variable domain, in which reference TRBV5-1 and TRBJ2-5 provide the parts outside the CDR3, is KAGVTQTPRYLIKTRGQQVTLSCSPISGHRSVSWYQQTPGQGLQFLFEYFSETQRNKGNFPGRFSGRQFSNSRSEMNVSTLELGDSALYLCASSLGGDIQETQYFGPGTRLLVL.

The gene calls are TRBV5-6 and TRBJ1-5, with D unclear. Germline CDR1 reads SGHDT; CDR2 reads YYEEEE. The V and J ends lost 2 bases and 0 bases respectively, with 12 bases between them. The CDR3 totals 16 residues. CDR3 DNA: TGTGCCAGCAGCTTTGGAGGAGAACCTAGCAATCAGCCCCAGCATTTT. The encoded protein is CASSFGGEPSNQPQHF.

Details on this clone: Sequence at one end of the junction differs from germline and may be a read error. CDR3 DNA: TGTGCCAGCAGCGTAGACAGGGTTGGCTACGAGCAGTACTTC. This gives the protein CASSVDRVGYEQYF. This chain joins TRBV11-2 and TRBJ2-7; 7 bases fit TRBD1. The CDR3 is 14 residues long. Looked up from germline, CDR1 is SGHAT and CDR2 is FQNNGV.

This clone occurred a few times. The chain has TRBV3-1 (or the pseudogene TRBV3-2) and TRBJ1-1; D call uncertain. Germline CDR1 LGHDT, CDR2 YNNKEL (reference sequence). The CDR3 is made up of 15 amino acids. V was pared by 0 bases and J by 1 base, with 9 bases between. This CDR3 is CASSQERAWNTEAFF. As DNA, the CDR3 is TGTGCCAGCAGCCAAGAGCGGGCCTGGAACACTGAAGCTTTCTTT.

This chain's CDR3 is CASSEFVTGLPTEAFF. In DNA, the CDR3 is TGTGCCAGCAGTGAATTTGTGACAGGGCTCCCCACTGAAGCTTTCTTT. This chain connects TRBV6-4 to TRBJ1-1; TRBD1 matches 7 bases. The CDR3 is 16 residues long. The germline gives CDR1 MRHNA, CDR2 SNTAGT. V lost 3 bases and J lost 4; bases outside the gene matches: 11.

The chain uses TRBV11-2 and TRBJ2-5, with TRBD2 matching 9 bases. This CDR3 has 15 residues. Per the germline V gene, CDR1 is SGHAT and CDR2 is FQNNGV. The ends lost 5 bases at V and 5 bases at J; junction bases unmatched: 9. CDR3 in DNA: TGTGCCAGCAGCCCCCAAGCGGGGGGACGTGAGACCCAGTACTTC. Translation: CASSPQAGGRETQYF.

The gene calls are TRBV14 and TRBJ1-4, with 8 nucleotides matching TRBD1. The junction had 6 bases not matched to a gene; V was cut back by 1 base and J by 5 bases. This CDR3 has 16 amino acids. Germline lookup yields CDR1 SGHDN and CDR2 FVKESK. The CDR3 DNA sequence: TGTGCCAGCAGCCAAGGGACAGGGAGCCGAAATGAAAAACTGTTTTTT. Protein product: CASSQGTGSRNEKLFF.

The chain's CDR3 is CASSLSVRYEQYF. As DNA, the CDR3 is TGTGCCAGCAGTTTATCAGTCCGCTACGAGCAGTACTTC. The chain joins TRBV28 to TRBJ2-7; D call uncertain. The V gene lost 1 base and the J gene lost 3 bases, with 7 bases spanning the gap. In germline, CDR1 is MDHEN, CDR2 SYDVKM. This CDR3 region has 13 residues.

The chain couples TRBV6-6 to TRBJ2-3, with D possibly matching TRBD1 (6 bases). Trimming shortened V by 6 bases and J by 2 bases, and 18 bases separated the two germline ends. Germline assignment: CDR1 MNHNY and CDR2 SVGAGI (reference sequence). The CDR3 contains 16 residues. CDR3 bases: TGTGCCAGCAGAGGAATCCGGACAGAGAACACAGATACGCAGTATTTT. Translating it yields CASRGIRTENTDTQYF.

The chain has TRBV12-1 and TRBJ2-3; the table's D call, TRBD1, has no DNA check behind it. TRBV12-1 counts as a pseudogene. This CDR3 is built from 17 residues. The CDR3 nucleotides read TGTGCCAGCAGCTTAACGGGACAGGGTATAAGCACAGATACGCAGTATTTT. Its translation: CASSLTGQGISTDTQYF.

This clone appeared a single time. V is TRBV5-4 and J is TRBJ2-7; TRBD2 agrees at 12 bases. With V trimmed by 0 bases and J by 5 bases, 3 bases remained unmatched. CDR1 is SGHNT, CDR2 YYREEE, per germline (reference sequence). There are 15 residues in the CDR3. The CDR3 loop reads CASSLVLAGGNEQYF. The CDR3, as DNA: TGTGCCAGCAGCTTGGTACTAGCGGGGGGTAACGAGCAGTACTTC.

This chain uses TRBV24-1 with TRBJ2-3; 11 bases align to TRBD2. This CDR3 has 17 residues. Germline V lookup: CDR1 KGHDR, CDR2 SFDVKD. With 1 base clipped from V and 6 bases from J, the junction kept 8 bases outside the gene matches. CDR3 in DNA: TGTGCCACCAGTGATTTAGTTAGCGGGGGGGCCGCGGATACGCAGTATTTT. This encodes CATSDLVSGGAADTQYF.

The chain carries TRBV3-1 (or the pseudogene TRBV3-2) and TRBJ2-1, with D tentatively TRBD2 (6 bases). Deletions cut 2 bases from V and 3 bases from J, with 11 bases between. From germline, CDR1 is LGHDT and CDR2 YNNKEL (reference sequence). The length of the CDR3 is 15 residues. CDR3 sequence reads: CASSQTRDFYNEQFF. The CDR3, as DNA: TGTGCCAGCAGCCAAACTAGGGACTTCTACAATGAGCAGTTCTTC.

The rearrangement uses TRBV20-1 and TRBJ1-1, with D possibly TRBD1 on 5 matching bases. The CDR3 contains 11 residues. The V gene lost 6 bases and the J gene lost 6 bases, with 11 bases spanning the gap. Germline CDR1 DFQATT, CDR2 SNEGSKA (reference sequence). In DNA form, the CDR3 reads TGCAGTGCGCCCGACAGAGCTGAAGCTTTCTTT. Its translation: CSAPDRAEAFF.

The chain joins TRBV19 to TRBJ2-1; 12 nucleotides match TRBD2. The germline gives CDR1 LNHDA, CDR2 SQIVND (reference sequence). J gave up 0 bases and V 5 bases, and 11 bases lay outside the gene matches. The CDR3 is made up of 19 amino acids. The CDR3 coding sequence is TGTGCCAGTAGTTCAATACTAGCGGGGGGCCGTAGCTCCTACAATGAGCAGTTCTTC. It translates to CASSSILAGGRSSYNEQFF.

The CDR3 region has the DNA TGTGCCAGTAGCACAACAGGGGTTAGCAATCAGCCCCAGCATTTT. Amino acids: CASSTTGVSNQPQHF. This chain uses TRBV19 with TRBJ1-5; 7 nucleotides agree with TRBD1. The CDR3 has 15 residues. Germline V gene data show CDR1 as LNHDA and CDR2 as SQIVND (reference sequence). The trim removed 6 bases at V and 0 bases at J, leaving 5 bases unmatched.

The J gene is TRBJ1-2, the V gene TRBV6-1, with D perhaps matching TRBD1 (5 bases). Germline CDR1 is MNHNS and CDR2 is SASEGT. This CDR3 is 13 amino acids long. V lost 3 bases, J lost 4 bases, and 9 bases lay in between. The CDR3 spells CASSEGGTYGYTF. CDR3 nucleotides: TGTGCCAGCAGTGAGGGGGGTACCTATGGCTACACCTTC.

This clone was observed a single time. One end of the junction varies from germline; a read error may be responsible. The genes are TRBV7-9 and TRBJ2-7; 8 bases are shared with TRBD1. The CDR3 is made up of 13 amino acids. Germline lookup yields CDR1 SEHNR and CDR2 FQNEAQ (reference sequence). The CDR3 nucleotides are TGTGCCAGCACCTTAGGACAGGGCTACGAGCAGTACTTC. This sequence encodes CASTLGQGYEQYF.

The chain carries TRBV5-4 and TRBJ2-7; 10 bases fit TRBD1. The CDR3 sequence is 13 residues long. Germline V gene sequence: CDR1 SGHNT, CDR2 YYREEE (reference sequence). The ends lost 4 bases at V and 4 bases at J; junction bases unmatched: 2. The CDR3 spells CASSRQGAYEQYF. CDR3 nucleotide sequence: TGTGCCAGCAGCAGACAGGGGGCGTACGAGCAGTACTTC.